A single T cell receptor (beta chain) is shown here with its context. The antigen is not known. The ends were cut back, 1 base at V and 2 bases at J, with 11 bases in the middle. CDR1 and CDR2 (germline): MGHRA, YSYEKL. CDR3 size: 15 residues. In the naive CD8 group, cells lacked CD45RO and were positively selected for CCR7, so terminally differentiated effector memory CD45RA+ cells were left out. This record comes from a study of shared clonotypes between healthy human individuals. Looking at the study overall: Every donor yielded three CD4 naive, three CD4 memory, two CD8 naive and one CD8 memory plate. Whole-study results and caveats: A limitation of the genetic and exposure-history diversity represented arose from few donors. In this cohort, only blood was sampled, and tissue repertoires likely differ.

Sorted-subset replicate PCRs used about 200 ng of genomic DNA. This amount corresponded to tens of thousands of T cell genomes. Libraries were prepared by immunoSEQ multiplex PCR; TCRdb keeps only in-frame clonotypes and omits some of them. This table has more than 2 million clones, roughly 94% appearing once. Specimen: naive CD8+ T cells sorted from blood. V usage is TRBV4-1 and J usage is TRBJ2-5, with D tentatively TRBD2 (6 bases). This sequence originates from a man aged 18-30 years in good health. CDR3 bases: TGCGCCAGCAGCCAAGCAGCGGGTTCGCAAGAGACCCAGTACTTC. Translation gives CASSQAAGSQETQYF.